A selection of T cell receptor beta chains follows, all from one sample in a study of blood T cell repertoires in COVID-19. Measured with immunoSEQ multiplex PCR; TCRdb has only the in-frame clones, and not every one. In the table there are roughly 65,000 clones, 80% to 90% of which are singletons. The sequencing input was peripheral blood. These receptors were taken from a man older than 75 with acute or convalescent COVID-19. Each CDR3 is given with its conserved first and last residue. The D gene is left open where the match is weak. Some rows have no size entry. The others give once, few or many, or a class for an expanded clone.

>TRBD2|TRBJ2-3|TRBV4-2|-
CASSQAGTTSTDTQYF
TGTGCCAGCAGCCAAGCAGGGACTACTAGCACAGATACGCAGTATTTT
>-|TRBJ2-7|TRBV27|-
CASSPLGGRSSYEQYF
TGTGCCAGCAGCCCCTTGGGGGGAAGGAGCTCCTACGAGCAGTACTTC
>TRBD2|TRBJ2-5|TRBV18|-
CASSPGLADYQETQYF
TGTGCCAGCTCTCCAGGACTAGCGGATTACCAAGAGACCCAGTACTTC
>TRBD1|TRBJ1-1|TRBV19|-
CASIAPGQGALGTEAFF
TGTGCCAGTATCGCTCCGGGACAGGGGGCCTTGGGCACTGAAGCTTTCTTT
>TRBD1|TRBJ1-1|TRBV12-5|-
CASGRTGSEAFF
TGTGCTAGTGGCCGGACAGGGTCTGAAGCTTTCTTT
>TRBD1|TRBJ2-2|TRBV24-1|few
CATSDSGTGDGELFF
TGTGCCACCAGTGACTCCGGGACAGGGGACGGGGAGCTGTTTTTT
>TRBD2|TRBJ2-1|TRBV7-2|-
CASSLALAGGVEQFF
TGTGCCAGCAGCTTAGCCCTAGCGGGGGGTGTTGAGCAGTTCTTC
>-|TRBJ2-5|TRBV9|-
CASSERDSGSAQETQYF
TGTGCCAGCAGCGAGAGGGACAGCGGGAGTGCCCAAGAGACCCAGTACTTC
>TRBD2|TRBJ2-7|TRBV28|once
CASSLWGERGPSEQYF
TGTGCCAGCAGTTTATGGGGGGAGCGGGGCCCTAGTGAGCAGTACTTC
>TRBD1|TRBJ2-1|TRBV3-1/TRBV3-2|-
CASSQGQGGYNEQFF
TGTGCCAGCAGCCAAGGACAGGGTGGTTACAATGAGCAGTTCTTC
>TRBD1|TRBJ1-1|TRBV7-8|-
CASRSQAGGLTEAFF
TGTGCCAGCAGATCCCAGGCAGGGGGTCTCACTGAAGCTTTCTTT
>-|TRBJ1-2|TRBV19|-
CASSARDTQGKLSGYTF
TGTGCCAGTAGTGCCCGGGACACCCAAGGGAAGCTGAGTGGCTACACCTTC
>TRBD2|TRBJ2-1|TRBV7-9|many
CASSRRRSAGGYNEQFF
TGTGCCAGCAGCCGACGGCGTAGCGCGGGGGGATACAATGAGCAGTTCTTC
>-|TRBJ1-5|TRBV4-2|-
CASSQDQGSYSNQPQHF
TGTGCCAGCAGCCAAGATCAGGGCAGCTATAGCAATCAGCCCCAGCATTTT
>TRBD2|TRBJ2-1|TRBV11-2|-
CASSLEELSGSQFF
TGTGCCAGCAGCTTAGAAGAATTAAGCGGGAGTCAGTTCTTC
>TRBD1|TRBJ2-7|TRBV2|-
CASSDGQGFLEQYF
TGTGCCAGCAGTGATGGACAGGGTTTTCTCGAGCAGTACTTC
>TRBD1|TRBJ2-2|TRBV7-3|-
CASSLTGTGAGGELFF
TGTGCCAGCAGCTTAACGGGGACAGGGGCAGGCGGGGAGCTGTTTTTT
>TRBD1|TRBJ1-2|TRBV4-2|few
CASSQENRGLYGYTF
TGTGCCAGCAGCCAAGAGAACAGGGGCCTCTATGGCTACACCTTC
>-|TRBJ2-1|TRBV7-3|-
CASSLRGNYNEQFF
TGTGCCAGCAGCTTGAGGGGGAACTACAATGAGCAGTTCTTC
>TRBD1|TRBJ2-7|TRBV18|-
CASSPDRRTLYEQYF
TGTGCCAGCTCCCCGGACAGGCGGACTCTTTACGAGCAGTACTTC
>TRBD2|TRBJ2-2|TRBV9|-
CASSVVPGGPSGELFF
TGTGCCAGCAGCGTAGTGCCGGGAGGGCCTTCAGGGGAGCTGTTTTTT
>-|TRBJ1-5|TRBV5-3|many
CARSMRQVHSNQPQHF
TGTGCCAGAAGCATGCGACAGGTTCACAGCAATCAGCCCCAGCATTTT
>-|TRBJ1-5|TRBV19|-
CASESDYSQPQHF
TGTGCCAGTGAGTCGGATTACAGTCAGCCCCAGCATTTT
>-|TRBJ2-1|TRBV14|-
CASSQDLGINPSYNEQFF
TGTGCCAGCAGCCAAGACCTCGGGATTAATCCCTCCTACAATGAGCAGTTCTTC
>-|TRBJ1-1|TRBV7-2|-
CASSLARYALGNTEAFF
TGTGCCAGCAGCTTAGCGCGGTACGCCTTAGGGAACACTGAAGCTTTCTTT
>-|TRBJ2-7|TRBV12-3/TRBV12-4|many
CASAFRDSYEQYF
TGTGCCAGCGCTTTCCGGGATTCCTACGAGCAGTACTTC
>-|TRBJ2-3|TRBV7-2|-
CASSLPRADTQYF
TGTGCCAGCAGCTTACCCAGGGCAGATACGCAGTATTTT
>-|TRBJ2-2|TRBV5-6|-
CASSPSPAGELFF
TGTGCCAGCAGCCCGTCGCCAGCCGGGGAGCTGTTTTTT
>-|TRBJ1-4|TRBV21-1|-
CASACGGTGKEKLFF
TGTGCCAGCGCATGTGGGGGGACAGGGAAGGAAAAACTGTTTTTT
>TRBD1|TRBJ1-6|TRBV7-2|few
CASSAQGTGNSPLHF
TGTGCCAGCAGCGCCCAAGGGACAGGGAATTCACCCCTCCACTTT
>TRBD1|TRBJ1-6|TRBV18|-
CASSPFGQGSSYNSPLHF
TGTGCCAGCTCACCATTCGGACAGGGAAGCTCCTATAATTCACCCCTCCACTTT
>-|TRBJ1-6|TRBV7-9|-
CASSFSVRTVGPPLHF
TGTGCCAGCAGCTTCAGCGTAAGGACAGTAGGGCCACCCCTCCACTTT
>TRBD2|TRBJ2-1|TRBV6-5|-
CASRTGGRGNEQFF
TGTGCCAGCCGTACGGGAGGGAGGGGCAATGAGCAGTTCTTC
>TRBD1|TRBJ1-2|TRBV12-3/TRBV12-4|-
CASSLQGAYGYTF
TGTGCCAGCAGTTTACAGGGGGCCTATGGCTACACCTTC
>TRBD2|TRBJ2-5|TRBV2|once
CASRGLAGGGETQYF
TGTGCCAGCAGGGGACTAGCGGGAGGGGGGGAGACCCAGTACTTC
>-|TRBJ1-4|TRBV2|-
CASMQGREKLFF
TGTGCCAGCATGCAGGGTAGGGAAAAACTGTTTTTT
>TRBD1|TRBJ1-3|TRBV3-1/TRBV3-2|once
CASSLTGAGNTIYF
TGTGCCAGCTCCCTGACAGGGGCTGGAAACACCATATATTTT
>-|TRBJ1-1|TRBV11-2|-
CASSSTGSMNTEAFF
TGTGCCAGCAGCTCGACAGGATCAATGAACACTGAAGCTTTCTTT
>-|TRBJ2-7|TRBV7-3|-
CASSRLQGGEQYF
TGTGCCAGCAGCAGACTACAGGGTGGCGAGCAGTACTTC
>-|TRBJ2-1|TRBV6-2/TRBV6-3|-
CASSYRPSAVGLQFF
TGTGCCAGCAGTTATCGTCCTAGCGCTGTCGGCTTGCAGTTCTTC
>TRBD1|TRBJ1-2|TRBV6-5|-
CASSRGQGAMGYTF
TGTGCCAGCAGCCGTGGACAGGGTGCAATGGGCTACACCTTC
>TRBD1|TRBJ1-2|TRBV15|-
CATSDPGTGDYYGYTF
TGTGCCACCAGCGACCCCGGGACAGGGGATTACTATGGCTACACCTTC
>-|TRBJ2-7|TRBV6-5|few
CASSYRENEQYF
TGTGCCAGCAGTTATAGGGAGAACGAGCAGTACTTC